A single sample gave rise to the 21 T cell receptor beta chains below, sequenced in a study of blood T cell repertoires in COVID-19. Assay used: immunoSEQ multiplex PCR; TCRdb lists only in-frame clones, some missing. The table has hundreds of thousands of clones, 82% seen once. Sequencing input: PBMCs or T cells enriched from blood (not recorded which). The receptors derive from a woman aged 60-70 years who had recovered from COVID-19.

The rearrangement uses TRBV7-8 and TRBJ1-5; unclear D gene. This CDR3 is built from 13 residues. From germline, CDR1 is SGHVS and CDR2 FQNEAQ. The V end was cut by 6 bases, the J end by 3 bases, with 9 bases between. The CDR3 DNA follows: TGTGCCAGCAGTAAGCGGCCCAATCAGCCCCAGCATTTT. Its translation: CASSKRPNQPQHF.

The chain links TRBV6-6 to TRBJ2-1; 9 nucleotides agree with TRBD1. V gave up 7 bases and J gave up 8 bases; unmatched junction bases: 6. Germline-derived CDR1 and CDR2 are MNHNY and SVGAGI (reference sequence). The CDR3 has 13 amino acids. Here the CDR3 reads CASKDRGLYEQFF. CDR3 DNA sequence: TGTGCCAGCAAGGACAGGGGATTGTATGAGCAGTTCTTC.

V is TRBV2 and J is TRBJ2-3; D may be TRBD1 (5 bases). The germline V and J ends were trimmed by 8 bases and 1 base, with 19 bases remaining between them. Germline V CDR1 and CDR2: SNHLY, FYNNEI. There are 16 residues in the CDR3. CDR3 residues: CASCELGQGGTDTQYF. The CDR3 DNA follows: TGTGCCAGCTGCGAGTTAGGTCAGGGTGGCACAGATACGCAGTATTTT.

The chain is built from TRBV18 and TRBJ2-3, with a weak D call TRBD2 (6 bases). Germline lookup yields CDR1 KGHSH and CDR2 LQKENI. Trimming left V 4 bases short and J 2 bases short, with 19 bases between. The CDR3 is made up of 17 amino acids. CDR3 nucleotides: TGTGCCAGCTCACGCCTAGGCGGGGTTGGGTACACAGATACGCAGTATTTT. This gives the protein CASSRLGGVGYTDTQYF.

The chain joins TRBV6-5 to TRBJ1-1; D gene ambiguous. The germline V gene encodes CDR1 MNHEY and CDR2 SVGAGI. This CDR3 region has 13 residues. With 5 bases removed from V and 0 bases from J, the gap between germline ends came to 7 bases. CDR3 residues: CASSRHMNTEAFF. The CDR3 bases are TGTGCCAGCAGTCGCCACATGAACACTGAAGCTTTCTTT.

This clone showed up just a few times. This rearrangement joins TRBV4-1 to TRBJ1-3, with no clear D. This CDR3 has 11 residues. V was trimmed by 10 bases and J by 7 bases, leaving 11 bases between them. The V gene's germline CDR1 is MGHRA and CDR2 YSYEKL. The CDR3 DNA is TGCGCCACCGCAAGTAGCAACACCATATATTTT. Residues: CATASSNTIYF.

This clone occurred a few times. The J gene is TRBJ1-4, the V gene TRBV19; D not certain. Germline V gives CDR1 LNHDA, CDR2 SQIVND (reference sequence). This CDR3 has 14 amino acids. The V end was cut by 5 bases, the J end by 6 bases, with 13 bases between. The CDR3 loop is CASSLRRRDEKLFF. In DNA, the CDR3 is TGTGCCAGTAGTCTTCGCCGGAGGGATGAAAAACTGTTTTTT.

The chain combines TRBV2 with TRBJ1-5, with TRBD1 matching over 9 bases. Germline trimming cut 4 bases from V and 2 bases from J; bases unmatched to any gene: 9. Looked up from germline, CDR1 is SNHLY and CDR2 is FYNNEI. The CDR3 extends over 17 amino acids. This CDR3 is CASSVWGTGSGNQPQHF. CDR3 DNA: TGTGCCAGCAGTGTTTGGGGGACAGGGTCCGGCAATCAGCCCCAGCATTTT.

The chain carries TRBV5-5 and TRBJ1-2; 7 bases map to TRBD1. J was trimmed by 3 bases and V by 3 bases; bases with no gene match: 5. CDR3 length: 14 residues. In germline, CDR1 is SGHKS, CDR2 YYEKEE (reference sequence). In nucleotides, the CDR3 is TGTGCCAGCAGCTCCACAGGGGATGACTATGGCTACACCTTC. It encodes CASSSTGDDYGYTF.

This clone has a single count. J is TRBJ2-5 and V is TRBV2; 8 bases are shared with TRBD2. Germline loops: CDR1 SNHLY, CDR2 FYNNEI. This CDR3 has 15 amino acids. The J segment lost 4 bases and the V segment lost 4 bases, leaving 8 bases of the junction unmatched. In nucleotides, the CDR3 is TGTGCCAGCAGTGGTCAGGGACTAGACGGAGAGACCCAGTACTTC. Translated, it gives CASSGQGLDGETQYF.

This clone was detected once. This chain uses TRBV2 with TRBJ1-1; maybe TRBD1 (6 bases). The germline V gene encodes CDR1 SNHLY and CDR2 FYNNEI. There are 15 residues in the CDR3. The V end was cut by 5 bases, the J end by 6 bases, with 19 bases between. The CDR3 coding sequence is TGTGCCAGCAGTAGCTCCACAGGGACAAGGTCTGAAGCTTTCTTT. It translates to CASSSSTGTRSEAFF.

The chain employs TRBV7-9 and TRBJ2-7, with a weak D call TRBD1 (6 bases). Germline V gives CDR1 SEHNR, CDR2 FQNEAQ (reference sequence). V lost 5 bases and J 3 bases, leaving 14 bases between the germline ends. This CDR3 spans 14 amino acids. The CDR3 sequence is CASSQQGALYEQYF. In nucleotides, the CDR3 is TGTGCCAGCAGCCAACAGGGTGCCCTCTACGAGCAGTACTTC.

This clone was counted between two and nine times. The genes are TRBV12-3 or TRBV12-4 and TRBJ1-3; no firm D call. V was shortened by 5 bases and J by 0 bases, with 5 bases between the two germline ends. This CDR3 is built from 13 residues. The CDR3: CASSPVSGNTIYF. CDR3 nucleotide sequence: TGTGCCAGCAGTCCCGTCTCTGGAAACACCATATATTTT.

The chain has TRBV7-9 and TRBJ1-6, with 7 bases fitting TRBD1. Germline CDR1 reads SEHNR; CDR2 reads FQNEAQ (reference sequence). This CDR3 has 17 amino acids. With V trimmed by 5 bases and J by 3 bases, 10 bases remained unmatched. The CDR3: CASSLYRGENYNSPLHF. CDR3 nucleotide sequence: TGTGCCAGCAGCCTCTACAGGGGTGAGAACTATAATTCACCCCTCCACTTT.

V gene TRBV7-3 combines with J gene TRBJ2-1; 7 bases match TRBD1. The CDR3 loop spans 13 amino acids. Germline V CDR1 and CDR2: SGHTA, FQGTGA. The V and J ends lost 4 bases and 5 bases, in that order; junction bases with no gene match: 2. The DNA of the CDR3 is TGTGCCAGCAGCTCAGGGACAGACAATGAGCAGTTCTTC. Protein: CASSSGTDNEQFF.

This chain uses TRBV11-2 with TRBJ1-3; unclear D gene. The V gene lost 5 bases and the J gene lost 0 bases, with 17 bases spanning the gap. The CDR3 is 17 residues long. The germline V gene has CDR1 SGHAT and CDR2 FQNNGV. CDR3 amino acids: CASSPQTPTTSGNTIYF. As DNA, the CDR3 is TGTGCCAGCAGCCCCCAGACACCGACAACCTCTGGAAACACCATATATTTT. Full variable domain (outside the CDR3, taken from reference TRBV11-2 and TRBJ1-3): EAGVAQSPRYKIIEKRQSVAFWCNPISGHATLYWYQQILGQGPKLLIQFQNNGVVDDSQLPKDRFSAERLKGVDSTLKIQPAKLEDSAVYLCASSPQTPTTSGNTIYFGEGSWLTVV.

The chain couples TRBV29-1 to TRBJ1-5, with a tentative D call TRBD1 (6 bases). The germline gives CDR1 SQVTM, CDR2 ANQGSEA. This CDR3 comprises 16 residues. V lost 4 bases and J lost 2, with 18 bases in between. The CDR3 region is CSVVGRTSGGNQPQHF. CDR3 in DNA: TGCAGCGTTGTCGGTCGGACTTCAGGGGGCAATCAGCCCCAGCATTTT.

This sequence joins TRBV7-3 and TRBJ2-2; 7 nucleotides align to TRBD2. CDR1 and CDR2 from the germline V gene are SGHTA and FQGTGA. V was pared by 5 bases and J by 0 bases, with 6 bases of the junction left unmatched. CDR3 length: 16 amino acids. CDR3 nucleotide sequence: TGTGCCAGCAGCAGGGCGGGAGTAGCGAACACCGGGGAGCTGTTTTTT. Residues: CASSRAGVANTGELFF.

The chain carries TRBV7-8 and TRBJ2-5; the D gene is possibly TRBD1 (5 bases). Germline CDR1 reads SGHVS; CDR2 reads FQNEAQ. CDR3 size: 14 residues. Trimming stripped 7 bases from V and 7 bases from J, with 19 bases between. The DNA for the CDR3 is TGTGCCAGCATCTCCTCCGACAGAGTCGGGACCCAGTACTTC. It translates to CASISSDRVGTQYF.

The genes are TRBV4-1 and TRBJ2-7; D possibly corresponds to TRBD2 (6 bases). CDR1 MGHRA and CDR2 YSYEKL come from the germline V gene. The V gene lost 4 bases and the J gene lost 3 bases, with 13 bases spanning the gap. The CDR3 is 14 amino acids. The CDR3 sequence is CASSPWDGGYEQYF. CDR3 nucleotides: TGCGCCAGCAGCCCCTGGGACGGGGGCTACGAGCAGTACTTC.

The CDR3 protein is CASSFYRTVGNNEQFF. For the CDR3, the DNA is TGTGCCAGCAGCTTTTATCGGACAGTAGGGAACAATGAGCAGTTCTTC. The gene calls are TRBV5-4 and TRBJ2-1; tentative D call: TRBD1 (6 bases). CDR1 is SGHNT and CDR2 is YYREEE in the germline V gene (reference sequence). The length of the CDR3 is 16 residues. Trimming removed 2 bases at V and 5 bases at J, with 17 bases between.